This T cell receptor beta chain was identified during a study of blood T cell repertoires in COVID-19. The overall study: From the United States, Italy and Spain came samples of acute and convalescent COVID-19. Sample material is recorded as cDNA or gDNA derived from T cells, B-cell-depleted T cells, or PBMCs.

Germline values: CDR1 LGHNA, CDR2 YSLEER. This CDR3 region has 18 residues. J lost 7 bases, V lost 2 bases, and 10 bases had no gene match. Original analysis: Estimation of nucleated cell counts was performed using reference gene primer amplification. The method was immunoSEQ multiplex PCR; TCRdb's version includes in-frame clones alone and lacks a portion of them. The DNA was the basis for D and trimming; V, J and clone size are from that table. Of tens of thousands of clones in the sample, 91% were seen once. Sequencing was performed on peripheral blood. The receptor was derived from a woman in her seventies with active COVID-19. The chain uses TRBV4-3 and TRBJ2-1, with TRBD2 identical over 14 bases. CDR3 in DNA: TGCGCCAGCAGCCAATCTGCGGGGACTAGCGGGAGTAAGAATGAGCAGTTCTTC. This codes for CASSQSAGTSGSKNEQFF.